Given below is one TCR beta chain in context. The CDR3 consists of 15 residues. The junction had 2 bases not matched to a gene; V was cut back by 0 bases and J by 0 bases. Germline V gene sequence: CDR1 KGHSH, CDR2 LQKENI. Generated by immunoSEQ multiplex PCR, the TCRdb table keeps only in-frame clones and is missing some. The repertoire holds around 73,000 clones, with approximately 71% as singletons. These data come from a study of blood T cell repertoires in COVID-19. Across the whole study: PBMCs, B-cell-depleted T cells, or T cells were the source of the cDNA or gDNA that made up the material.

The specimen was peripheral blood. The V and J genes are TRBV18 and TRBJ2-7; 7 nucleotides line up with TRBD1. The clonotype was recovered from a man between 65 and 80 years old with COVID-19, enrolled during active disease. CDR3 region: CASSPPTGTSYEQYF. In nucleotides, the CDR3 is TGTGCCAGCTCACCACCGACAGGGACCTCCTACGAGCAGTACTTC.